This is a list of T cell receptor beta chains from one sample in a study of CD8 T cells in Susac syndrome. TCRdb processed the immunoSEQ multiplex PCR reads anew with MiXCR; each CDR3 protein has one entry. The data contain more than 200,000 distinct CDR3 sequences, around 95% of them seen just once; the ten biggest clones take up approximately 0.07%. Material for sequencing was CD4+ T cells from PBMCs. The receptors were sampled from a human donor with multiple sclerosis. Both conserved end residues are part of each CDR3. The D gene is left open where the match is weak. Expanded clones are given a class, and other clones once, few, many or no size at all.

D | J | size | V | DNA | CDR3
- | TRBJ2-2 | - | TRBV4-1 | TGCGCCAGCAGGCTCATCCCTGGAGGGCTGGCCGGGGAGCTGTTTTTT | CASRLIPGGLAGELFF
- | TRBJ1-1 | - | TRBV4-1 | TGTGCCAGCAGCCAAGGCAGGACAGTTCCGCTGAAAGCTTTCTTT | CASSQGRTVPLKAFF
TRBD1 | TRBJ2-6 | - | TRBV6-1 | TGTGCCAGCAGTGAACGGACAGGGGGCGCTTCTGGGGCCAACGTCCTGACTTTC | CASSERTGGASGANVLTF
TRBD2 | TRBJ2-1 | - | TRBV5-4 | TGTGCCAGCAGCTTGGACGTACCGGGACTAGCGGATCTTGAGCAGTTCTTC | CASSLDVPGLADLEQFF
- | TRBJ1-2 | - | TRBV20-1 | TGCAGTGCTAGAGGGGATGGCTACACCTTC | CSARGDGYTF
- | TRBJ2-3 | - | TRBV6-5 | TGTGCCAGCAGTGCGGCGGATACGCAGTATTTT | CASSAADTQYF
TRBD1 | TRBJ1-5 | - | TRBV27 | TGTGCCAGCAGTCCTCGACAGGGGCCTCGGCAACCCCAGCATTTT | CASSPRQGPRQPQHF
- | TRBJ1-2 | - | TRBV3-1 | TGTGCCAGCAGCCAAGGGACCATCACTAACTATGGCTACACCTTC | CASSQGTITNYGYTF
TRBD2 | TRBJ2-5 | - | TRBV7-8 | TGTGCCAGCAGACTAGCGGGGGCCCCGGTACAAGAGACCCAGTACTTC | CASRLAGAPVQETQYF
- | TRBJ2-2 | - | TRBV5-4 | TGTGCCAGCAATTCCCTTCATGGAAACACCGGGGAGCTGTTTTTT | CASNSLHGNTGELFF
- | TRBJ2-3 | - | TRBV27 | TGTGCCAGCAGGCGGCGGGGCACAGATACGCAGTATTTT | CASRRRGTDTQYF
- | TRBJ2-2 | - | TRBV9 | TGTGCCAGCAGCGTAGCGGGGGGCCTAATCACCGGGGAGCTGTTTTTT | CASSVAGGLITGELFF
- | TRBJ1-1 | once | TRBV12-3/TRBV12-4 | TGTGCCAGCAGTTTAAACCCAGGGAACACTGAAGCTTTCTTT | CASSLNPGNTEAFF
- | TRBJ1-1 | - | TRBV3-1 | TGTGCCAGCAGCGCCCAGTTCACCCGAGCTTTCTTT | CASSAQFTRAFF
TRBD1 | TRBJ2-5 | - | TRBV29-1 | TGCAGCGTTGAACGACAGGGGCGGGAGACCCAGTACTTC | CSVERQGRETQYF
TRBD1 | TRBJ1-2 | - | TRBV7-9 | TGTGCCAGCAGCTTAGAGCGGGACAGGGATAATGGCTACACCTTC | CASSLERDRDNGYTF